These T cell receptor beta chains were read from a single sample in a study of shared clonotypes between healthy human individuals. Method: immunoSEQ multiplex PCR; TCRdb's copy keeps in-frame clones and lacks some. This repertoire shows nearly 2 million clones, roughly 95% found once; its top ten account for more than 0.95%. The sample taken for sequencing was naive CD8+ T cells sorted from blood. Receptors originate from a man aged 18 to 30 in good health. CDR3s include the opening cysteine and the closing phenylalanine or tryptophan. Each record gives: J gene, clone size, V gene, CDR3 protein. Size is stated for part of the rows, as once, few or many counts, or as a class when the clone is expanded.

j_gene: TRBJ1-2; abundance: -; v_gene: TRBV25-1; CDR3aa: CASSWGGGGYTF
j_gene: TRBJ2-1; abundance: -; v_gene: TRBV2; CDR3aa: CASSITYNEQFF
j_gene: TRBJ2-7; abundance: -; v_gene: TRBV7-9; CDR3aa: CASSFTTSGSEQYF
j_gene: TRBJ2-1; abundance: -; v_gene: TRBV4-1; CDR3aa: CASSHVPGTGTNEQFF
j_gene: TRBJ2-2; abundance: -; v_gene: TRBV7-3; CDR3aa: CASSLTPGEVGELFF
j_gene: TRBJ2-1; abundance: -; v_gene: TRBV9; CDR3aa: CASSPWRAGGPISYNEQFF
j_gene: TRBJ1-5; abundance: -; v_gene: TRBV2; CDR3aa: CASNPGQGHQPQHF
j_gene: TRBJ2-7; abundance: -; v_gene: TRBV30; CDR3aa: CAWAGLSYEQYF
j_gene: TRBJ2-1; abundance: -; v_gene: TRBV5-1; CDR3aa: CASSLVSGLVDNEQFF
j_gene: TRBJ2-7; abundance: -; v_gene: TRBV6-5; CDR3aa: CASSYQGGQYF
j_gene: TRBJ2-3; abundance: once; v_gene: TRBV4-3; CDR3aa: CASSQVYQVADTQYF
j_gene: TRBJ1-1; abundance: -; v_gene: TRBV28; CDR3aa: CASSLFGGGTEAFF
j_gene: TRBJ2-7; abundance: -; v_gene: TRBV2; CDR3aa: CASRGGNLAYEQYF
j_gene: TRBJ1-2; abundance: -; v_gene: TRBV7-8; CDR3aa: CASSLEGPGTAYGYTF
j_gene: TRBJ2-7; abundance: -; v_gene: TRBV14; CDR3aa: CASSQGRPPFYEQYF
j_gene: TRBJ1-2; abundance: -; v_gene: TRBV28; CDR3aa: CASSLRTFHGYTF
j_gene: TRBJ2-3; abundance: -; v_gene: TRBV7-9; CDR3aa: CASRSGGTDTQYF
j_gene: TRBJ2-3; abundance: -; v_gene: TRBV4-1; CDR3aa: CASSPSPGDTDTQYF
j_gene: TRBJ2-5; abundance: -; v_gene: TRBV5-1; CDR3aa: CASSPGTGVKETQYF
j_gene: TRBJ1-5; abundance: -; v_gene: TRBV27; CDR3aa: CASSPRDRGNQPQHF
j_gene: TRBJ2-1; abundance: -; v_gene: TRBV10-3; CDR3aa: CAIDSAGKWGGSYNEQFF
j_gene: TRBJ1-5; abundance: -; v_gene: TRBV10-3; CDR3aa: CAISESRTGGEDQPQHF
j_gene: TRBJ2-2; abundance: -; v_gene: TRBV27; CDR3aa: CATGLIAGGFPGELFF
j_gene: TRBJ2-4; abundance: -; v_gene: TRBV11-2; CDR3aa: CASSYWTGDIQYF
j_gene: TRBJ2-7; abundance: -; v_gene: TRBV6-5; CDR3aa: CASSKTALSSYEQYF
j_gene: TRBJ1-5; abundance: -; v_gene: TRBV25-1; CDR3aa: CASSKRSGGFNQPQHF
j_gene: TRBJ2-7; abundance: -; v_gene: TRBV7-6; CDR3aa: CASSPGAGGSSYEQYF
j_gene: TRBJ2-7; abundance: -; v_gene: TRBV4-1; CDR3aa: CASSQAAGQGISYEQYF
j_gene: TRBJ1-1; abundance: -; v_gene: TRBV9; CDR3aa: CASSPGQNEAFF
j_gene: TRBJ1-5; abundance: few; v_gene: TRBV27; CDR3aa: CASSWGGNQPQHF
j_gene: TRBJ1-1; abundance: -; v_gene: TRBV6-5; CDR3aa: CASSYSVGWAEAFF
j_gene: TRBJ1-6; abundance: -; v_gene: TRBV28; CDR3aa: CASSLLAGDNSPLHF
j_gene: TRBJ1-1; abundance: -; v_gene: TRBV7-9; CDR3aa: CASSLYWGENTEAFF